This T cell receptor (beta chain) was documented in a study of blood T cell repertoires in COVID-19. Study-level information: The United States, Italy and Spain provided the acute and convalescent COVID-19 samples.

This clone appeared once. The CDR3 runs to 15 residues. Per germline, CDR1 SGHVS and CDR2 FQNEAQ. Trimming took off 5 bases at V and 4 bases at J, with 15 bases between the two ends. In the authors' methods: By means of reference gene primer amplification, nucleated cell counts were estimated. TCRdb's table, derived via immunoSEQ multiplex PCR, lists solely in-frame clones and lacks some. V, J and clone size are taken as reported in that table, and D and trimming were inferred from the DNA itself. The sample carries around 30,000 clones, 60% to 80% recorded once. Specimen: peripheral blood. The gene calls are TRBV7-8 and TRBJ1-5, with D possibly TRBD1 on 5 matching bases. The source is a human donor in a cohort sampled during active COVID-19. This CDR3 reads CASSQRDGLNQPQHF. For the CDR3, the DNA is TGTGCCAGCAGCCAGCGGGACGGACTAAATCAGCCCCAGCATTTT. Together with reference TRBV7-8 and TRBJ1-5, the CDR3 gives the full variable domain: GAGVSQSPRYKVAKRGQDVALRCDPISGHVSLFWYQQALGQGPEFLTYFQNEAQLDKSGLPSDRFFAERPEGSVSTLKIQRTQQEDSAVYLCASSQRDGLNQPQHFGDGTRLSIL.